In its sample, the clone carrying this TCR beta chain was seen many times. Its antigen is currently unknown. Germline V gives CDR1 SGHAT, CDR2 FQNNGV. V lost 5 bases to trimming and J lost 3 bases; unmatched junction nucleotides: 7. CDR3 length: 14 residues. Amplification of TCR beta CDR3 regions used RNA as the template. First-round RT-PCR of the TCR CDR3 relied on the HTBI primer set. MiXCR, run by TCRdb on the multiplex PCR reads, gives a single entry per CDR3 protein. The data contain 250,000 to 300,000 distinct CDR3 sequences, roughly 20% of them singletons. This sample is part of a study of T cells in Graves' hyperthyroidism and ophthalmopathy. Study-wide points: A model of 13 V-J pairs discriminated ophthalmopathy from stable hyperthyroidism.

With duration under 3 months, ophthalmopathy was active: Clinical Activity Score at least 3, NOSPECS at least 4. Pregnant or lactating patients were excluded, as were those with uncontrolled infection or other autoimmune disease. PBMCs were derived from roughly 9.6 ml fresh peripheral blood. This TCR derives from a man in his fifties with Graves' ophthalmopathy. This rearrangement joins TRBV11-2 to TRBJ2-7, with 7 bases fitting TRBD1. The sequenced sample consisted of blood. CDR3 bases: TGTGCCAGCAGCCGACAGGGCCTCGACTACGAGCAGTACTTC. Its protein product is CASSRQGLDYEQYF.